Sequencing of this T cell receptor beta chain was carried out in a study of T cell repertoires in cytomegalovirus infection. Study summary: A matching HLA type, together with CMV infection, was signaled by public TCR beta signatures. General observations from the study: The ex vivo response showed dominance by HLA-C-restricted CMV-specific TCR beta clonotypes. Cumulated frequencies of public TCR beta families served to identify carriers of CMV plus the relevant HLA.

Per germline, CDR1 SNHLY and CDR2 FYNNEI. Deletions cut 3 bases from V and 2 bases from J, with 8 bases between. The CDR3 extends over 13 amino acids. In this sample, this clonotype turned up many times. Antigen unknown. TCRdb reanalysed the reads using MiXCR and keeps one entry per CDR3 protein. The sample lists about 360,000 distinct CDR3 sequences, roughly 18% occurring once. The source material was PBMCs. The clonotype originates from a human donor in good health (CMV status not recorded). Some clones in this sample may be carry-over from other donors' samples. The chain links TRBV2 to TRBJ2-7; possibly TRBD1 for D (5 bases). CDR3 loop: CASSEVRAYEQYF. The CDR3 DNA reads TGTGCCAGCAGTGAGGTCAGGGCCTACGAGCAGTACTTC.